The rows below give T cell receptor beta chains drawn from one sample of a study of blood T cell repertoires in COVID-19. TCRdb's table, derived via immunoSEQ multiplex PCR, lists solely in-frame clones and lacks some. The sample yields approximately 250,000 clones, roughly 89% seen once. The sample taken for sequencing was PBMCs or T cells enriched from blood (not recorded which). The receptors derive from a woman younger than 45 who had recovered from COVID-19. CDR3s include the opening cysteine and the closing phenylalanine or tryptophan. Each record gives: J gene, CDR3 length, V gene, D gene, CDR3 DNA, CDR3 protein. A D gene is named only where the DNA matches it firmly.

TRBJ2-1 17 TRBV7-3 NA TGTGCCAGCAGCTTCGGGTTTTCCTTCAGCTCCTACAATGAGCAGTTCTTC CASSFGFSFSSYNEQFF
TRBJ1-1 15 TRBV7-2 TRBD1 TGTGCCAGCAGCTTAGGGACAGGGGAGGGAACTGAAGCTTTCTTT CASSLGTGEGTEAFF
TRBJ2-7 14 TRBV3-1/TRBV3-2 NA TGTGCCAGCAGCCCAGCGGGTTATACCTACGAGCAGTACTTC CASSPAGYTYEQYF
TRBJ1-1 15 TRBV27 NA TGTGCCAGCAGTTTATTTGCGGAAATGAACACTGAAGCTTTCTTT CASSLFAEMNTEAFF
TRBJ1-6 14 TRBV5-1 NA TGCGCCAGCAGCGTAGCAGGGGAAAATTCACCCCTCCACTTT CASSVAGENSPLHF
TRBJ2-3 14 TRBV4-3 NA TGCGCCAGCAGCCAAGGAAGCCGCACAGATACGCAGTATTTT CASSQGSRTDTQYF
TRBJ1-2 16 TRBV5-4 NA TGTGCCAGCAGCTTGAAGGGGACAACGGTCTTCTATGGCTACACCTTC CASSLKGTTVFYGYTF
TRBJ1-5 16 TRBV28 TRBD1 TGTGCCAGCTTAGAACAGGGGCAATGGAGCAATCAGCCCCAGCATTTT CASLEQGQWSNQPQHF
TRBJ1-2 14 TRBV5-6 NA TGTGCCAGCAGCTTCGGGGGTCGGTTAAATGGCTACACCTTC CASSFGGRLNGYTF
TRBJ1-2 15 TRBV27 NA TGTGCCAGCAGTTCCGCCGACCCGGGTCACTATGGCTACACCTTC CASSSADPGHYGYTF
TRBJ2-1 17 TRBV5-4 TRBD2 TGTGCCAGCAGCTTGGGGTCTAGCGGGAGAATCTACAATGAGCAGTTCTTC CASSLGSSGRIYNEQFF
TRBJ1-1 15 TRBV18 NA TGTGCCAGCTCACCCACAGTTCCAGATAACACTGAAGCTTTCTTT CASSPTVPDNTEAFF
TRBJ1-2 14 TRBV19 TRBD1 TGTGCCAGTAGCCTCGACAGGGTAAAGGATGGCTACACCTTC CASSLDRVKDGYTF
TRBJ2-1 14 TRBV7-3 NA TGTGCCAGCAGCCCCCGGGGCTCCTACAATGAGCAGTTCTTC CASSPRGSYNEQFF
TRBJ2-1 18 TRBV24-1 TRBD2 TGTGCCCCCCTTTCCGGGACTAGCCACTCAAGCTCCTACAATGAGCAGTTCTTC CAPLSGTSHSSSYNEQFF
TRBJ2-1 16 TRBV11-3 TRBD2 TGTGCCAGCAGCTTTCGTGGGACTAGCAGAACCAATGAGCAGTTCTTC CASSFRGTSRTNEQFF
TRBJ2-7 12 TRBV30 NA TGTGCCTGGAGTGTGGGCGGGTACGAGCAGTACTTC CAWSVGGYEQYF
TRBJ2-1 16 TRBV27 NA TGTGCCAGCAGCCCCCCTGGCATAGGGGCCTACAATGAGCAGTTCTTC CASSPPGIGAYNEQFF
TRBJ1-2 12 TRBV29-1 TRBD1 TGCAGCGTTGAGTCGACAGGGAAAGGCTACACCTTC CSVESTGKGYTF
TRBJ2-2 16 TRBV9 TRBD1 TGTGCCAGCAGCGTAAGGACAGGGGAGAACGCCGGGGAGCTGTTTTTT CASSVRTGENAGELFF
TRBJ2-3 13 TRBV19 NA TGTGCCAGTAGTAGGGCCCGGGGGAATACGCAGTATTTT CASSRARGNTQYF
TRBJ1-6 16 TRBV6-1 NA TGTGCCAGCAGTGAAGCGTTGAGGGGTAGCGGGTCACCCCTCCACTTT CASSEALRGSGSPLHF
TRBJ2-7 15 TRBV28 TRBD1 TGTGCCAGCAGTTACCCACAGGGGGCGTCCTACGAGCAGTACTTC CASSYPQGASYEQYF
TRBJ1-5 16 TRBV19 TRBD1 TGTGCCAGTAGTCGCGGGACAGGGGGCTTGGGTCAGCCCCAGCATTTT CASSRGTGGLGQPQHF